The 17 T cell receptor beta chains given below trace back to one sample, sequenced in a study of beta chain features in type 1 diabetes. Reverse transcription of all isolated RNA meant that expressed TCRB transcripts were sequenced. Clones were sequenced by immunoSEQ multiplex PCR, and TCRdb holds only the in-frame ones, with some missing. In the table there are 25,000 or so clones, roughly two thirds of which are singletons. Material for sequencing was Tregs from blood. Receptors originate from a woman in her thirties or forties in good health.

The rearrangement links TRBV19 to TRBJ2-1; 12 bases line up with TRBD1. The germline gives CDR1 LNHDA, CDR2 SQIVND (reference sequence). The CDR3 extends over 19 amino acids. J lost 0 bases, V lost 2 bases, and 8 bases had no gene match. Here the CDR3 DNA reads TGTGCCAGTAGTATACGGGACAGGGGGCTTTCTTCCTCCTACAATGAGCAGTTCTTC. It codes for CASSIRDRGLSSSYNEQFF. The full variable domain, with the rest looked up from reference TRBV19 and TRBJ2-1, is DGGITQSPKYLFRKEGQNVTLSCEQNLNHDAMYWYRQDPGQGLRLIYYSQIVNDFQKGDIAEGYSVSREKKESFPLTVTSAQKNPTAFYLCASSIRDRGLSSSYNEQFFGPGTRLTVL.

The J gene is TRBJ2-5, the V gene TRBV7-2; 7 nucleotides match TRBD1. V lost 5 bases, J lost 11 bases, and 14 bases stayed unmatched. The length of the CDR3 is 14 residues. Per the germline V gene, CDR1 is SGHTA and CDR2 is FQGNSA. The CDR3 sequence is CASSPGVRGRGQYF. CDR3 bases: TGTGCCAGCAGCCCCGGGGTGAGGGGGCGCGGGCAGTACTTC.

The V and J genes are TRBV6-1 and TRBJ2-5; D may be TRBD2 (7 bases). Germline CDR1 MNHNS, CDR2 SASEGT. The CDR3 length is 14 residues. V was trimmed by 8 bases and J by 1 base, leaving 14 bases between them. CDR3 residues: CASRRAGAQETQYF. For the CDR3, the DNA is TGTGCCAGCCGCCGGGCGGGGGCCCAAGAGACCCAGTACTTC.

In its sample, this clone was seen a few times. The chain is built from TRBV11-2 and TRBJ2-7; perhaps TRBD1 as D (5 bases). The CDR3 sequence is 12 residues long. Trimming took 5 bases from V and 5 from J, leaving 10 bases between them. The V gene's germline CDR1 is SGHAT and CDR2 FQNNGV. CDR3 amino acids: CASSPRENEQYF. Written as DNA, the CDR3 is TGTGCCAGCAGCCCCAGGGAAAACGAGCAGTACTTC.

The chain recombines TRBV9 with TRBJ1-1; maybe TRBD1 (5 bases). Germline V CDR1 and CDR2: SGDLS, YYNGEE. CDR3 length equals 14 residues. With 7 bases removed from V and 0 bases from J, the gap between germline ends came to 13 bases. CDR3 in amino acids: CASGRAAVNTEAFF. CDR3 in DNA: TGTGCCAGCGGCAGGGCAGCAGTGAACACTGAAGCTTTCTTT.

The chain combines TRBV5-1 with TRBJ2-5; TRBD1 is a possible D gene (7 bases). Trimming removed 1 base at V and 4 bases at J, with 14 bases between. The germline CDR1 and CDR2 sequences are SGHRS and YFSETQ. The CDR3 contains 15 residues. In DNA, the CDR3 is TGCGCCAGCAGCTTGCGTGGAGGGGGCGGAGAGACCCAGTACTTC. It encodes CASSLRGGGGETQYF.

The gene calls are TRBV18 and TRBJ1-1; tentative D call: TRBD1 (5 bases). Trimming took off 5 bases at V and 1 base at J, with 17 bases between the two ends. This CDR3 is built from 16 residues. Germline-derived CDR1 and CDR2 are KGHSH and LQKENI. The CDR3: CASSSNFRTQNTEAFF. The CDR3 DNA is TGTGCCAGCTCATCGAACTTCCGGACACAGAACACTGAAGCTTTCTTT.

The chain recombines TRBV11-2 with TRBJ2-7, with a weak D call TRBD2 (5 bases). V lost 5 bases to trimming and J lost 2 bases, with 19 bases between them. The germline V gene encodes CDR1 SGHAT and CDR2 FQNNGV. This CDR3 has 16 amino acids. As DNA, the CDR3 is TGTGCCAGCAGCCAATTACTCGGGATGGAGACCTACGAGCAGTACTTC. It is translated as CASSQLLGMETYEQYF.

The genes are TRBV5-1 and TRBJ2-5; 9 bases match TRBD1. Per the germline V gene, CDR1 is SGHRS and CDR2 is YFSETQ. Losses at the gene ends were 4 bases for V and 1 base for J; bases not matched to a gene: 14. This CDR3 is 18 amino acids long. The CDR3 reads CASSLRPDRGGTQETQYF. Written as DNA, the CDR3 is TGCGCCAGCAGCCTACGACCCGACAGGGGGGGGACCCAAGAGACCCAGTACTTC.

This clone has only a few counts. The chain uses TRBV5-5 and TRBJ2-1; D unresolved. This CDR3 is 15 amino acids long. The V end was cut by 0 bases, the J end by 9 bases, with 16 bases between. Germline CDR1 and CDR2: SGHKS and YYEKEE (reference sequence). CDR3 protein: CASSLAGWSLGEQFF. The CDR3 nucleotides read TGTGCCAGCAGCTTGGCTGGTTGGTCACTTGGTGAGCAGTTCTTC.

This clone was observed once. This chain connects TRBV7-8 to TRBJ2-2, with D maybe TRBD2 (6 bases). The CDR3 runs 15 residues. Looked up from germline, CDR1 is SGHVS and CDR2 is FQNEAQ. Trimming shortened V by 2 bases and J by 1 base, and 8 bases separated the two germline ends. CDR3 sequence (DNA): TGTGCCAGCAGCTTATTCGGGGGGAACACCGGGGAGCTGTTTTTT. This translates into CASSLFGGNTGELFF.

The rearrangement uses TRBV5-1 and TRBJ2-1; TRBD2 agrees at 7 bases. This CDR3 is built from 15 residues. CDR1 and CDR2 (germline): SGHRS, YFSETQ. V lost 0 bases and J lost 13; bases outside the gene matches: 13. CDR3 sequence reads: CASSLGLLGGSEQFF. The CDR3 region has the DNA TGCGCCAGCAGCTTGGGGCTGCTGGGAGGGTCGGAACAGTTCTTC.

The gene calls are TRBV27 and TRBJ1-6; 7 bases agree with TRBD1. Germline-derived CDR1 and CDR2 are MNHEY and SMNVEV (reference sequence). There are 15 residues in the CDR3. V was clipped by 7 bases and J by 5 bases; unmatched bases: 8. The CDR3 sequence is CASTQQGRNNSPLHF. Here the CDR3 DNA reads TGTGCCAGCACCCAACAGGGGAGGAATAATTCACCCCTCCACTTT.

The V gene is TRBV28, the J gene TRBJ1-5; no reliable D call. In germline, CDR1 is MDHEN, CDR2 SYDVKM. The CDR3 is 12 residues long. Trimming pared 6 bases from V and 4 bases from J, leaving 7 bases between. CDR3 sequence (DNA): TGTGCCAGCAGGACTGCGAATCAGCCCCAGCATTTT. Amino acids: CASRTANQPQHF.

The chain carries TRBV19 and TRBJ1-1, with 8 bases aligning to TRBD1. Germline values: CDR1 LNHDA, CDR2 SQIVND (reference sequence). The V gene end was trimmed by 10 bases and the J gene end by 5 bases; junction bases not matched to a gene: 9. The CDR3 sequence is 13 residues long. The CDR3 loop reads CATLRQGSTEAFF. As DNA, the CDR3 is TGTGCCACCCTCCGACAGGGGAGTACTGAAGCTTTCTTT.

J is TRBJ2-7 and V is TRBV18, with D possibly being TRBD1 (6 bases). CDR1 and CDR2 from the germline V gene are KGHSH and LQKENI. V dropped 3 bases and J dropped 7 bases, with 16 bases sitting between them. The CDR3 is 14 amino acids. The CDR3 spells CASSPQGRGFEQYF. CDR3 in DNA: TGTGCCAGCTCACCCCAGGGGAGAGGTTTTGAGCAGTACTTC.

This clone occurred a few times. The V call is TRBV6-1, the J call TRBJ2-5, with 8 bases aligning to TRBD2. The CDR3 runs to 18 residues. Trimming cost V 4 bases and J 5 bases; bases outside gene matches: 18. The germline CDR1 and CDR2 sequences are MNHNS and SASEGT. The CDR3 DNA follows: TGTGCCAGCAGTGCATGGAGGGCAGCAAGGACGGGGGGGGAGACCCAGTACTTC. This sequence encodes CASSAWRAARTGGETQYF.